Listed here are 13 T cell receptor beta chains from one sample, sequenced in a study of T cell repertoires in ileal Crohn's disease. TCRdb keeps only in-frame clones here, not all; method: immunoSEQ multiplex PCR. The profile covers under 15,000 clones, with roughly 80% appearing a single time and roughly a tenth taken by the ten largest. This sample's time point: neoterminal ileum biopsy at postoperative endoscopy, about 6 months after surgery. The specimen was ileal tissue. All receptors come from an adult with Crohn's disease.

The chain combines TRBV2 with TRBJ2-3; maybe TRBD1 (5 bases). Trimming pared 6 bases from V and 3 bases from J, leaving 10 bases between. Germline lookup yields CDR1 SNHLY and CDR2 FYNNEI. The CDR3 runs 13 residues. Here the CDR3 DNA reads TGTGCCAGCAGCAGGGAATTGACAGATACGCAGTATTTT. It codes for CASSRELTDTQYF.

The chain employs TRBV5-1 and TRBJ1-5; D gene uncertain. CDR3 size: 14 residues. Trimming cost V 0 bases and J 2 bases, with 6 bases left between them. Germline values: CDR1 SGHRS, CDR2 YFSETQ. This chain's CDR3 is CASSLEAGNQPQHF. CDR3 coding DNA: TGCGCCAGCAGCTTGGAGGCGGGCAATCAGCCCCAGCATTTT.

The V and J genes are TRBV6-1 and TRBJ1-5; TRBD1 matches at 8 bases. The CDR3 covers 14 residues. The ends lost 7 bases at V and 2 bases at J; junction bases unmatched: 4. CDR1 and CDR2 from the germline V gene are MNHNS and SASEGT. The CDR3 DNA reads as TGTGCCAGCACCGCAGGGGGCGGCAATCAGCCCCAGCATTTT. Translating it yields CASTAGGGNQPQHF.

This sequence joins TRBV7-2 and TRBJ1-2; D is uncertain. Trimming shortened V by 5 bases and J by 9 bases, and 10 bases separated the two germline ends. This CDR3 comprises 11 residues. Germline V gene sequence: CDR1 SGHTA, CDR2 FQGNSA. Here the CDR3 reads CASSLAVSYTF. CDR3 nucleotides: TGTGCCAGCAGCCTCGCGGTGAGCTACACCTTC.

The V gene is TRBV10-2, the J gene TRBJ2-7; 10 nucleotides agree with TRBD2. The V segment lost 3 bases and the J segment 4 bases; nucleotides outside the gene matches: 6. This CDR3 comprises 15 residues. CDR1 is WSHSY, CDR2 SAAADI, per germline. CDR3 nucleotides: TGCGCCAGCAGTGACTCACTAGCGGGATTATACGAGCAGTACTTC. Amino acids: CASSDSLAGLYEQYF.

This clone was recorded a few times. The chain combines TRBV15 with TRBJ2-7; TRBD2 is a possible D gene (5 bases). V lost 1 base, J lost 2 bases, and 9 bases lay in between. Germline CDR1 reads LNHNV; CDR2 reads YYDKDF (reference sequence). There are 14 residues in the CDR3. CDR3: CATSRVAGTYEQYF. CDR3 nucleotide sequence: TGTGCCACCAGCAGAGTGGCCGGGACCTACGAGCAGTACTTC.

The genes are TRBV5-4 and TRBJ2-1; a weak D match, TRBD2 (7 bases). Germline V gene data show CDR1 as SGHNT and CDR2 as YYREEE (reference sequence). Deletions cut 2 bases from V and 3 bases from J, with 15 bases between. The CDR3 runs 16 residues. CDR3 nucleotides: TGTGCCAGCAGCTTTGGCGGGGGCTTTCTCTACAATGAGCAGTTCTTC. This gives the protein CASSFGGGFLYNEQFF. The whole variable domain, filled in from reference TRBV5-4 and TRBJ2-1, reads ETGVTQSPTHLIKTRGQQVTLRCSSQSGHNTVSWYQQALGQGPQFIFQYYREEENGRGNFPPRFSGLQFPNYSSELNVNALELDDSALYLCASSFGGGFLYNEQFFGPGTRLTVL.

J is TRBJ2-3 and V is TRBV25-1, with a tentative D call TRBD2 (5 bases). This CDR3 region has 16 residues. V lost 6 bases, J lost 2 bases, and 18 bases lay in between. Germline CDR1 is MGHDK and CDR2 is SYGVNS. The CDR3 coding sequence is TGTGCCAGCAGGAGGGCTTCCCACCCGAACACAGATACGCAGTATTTT. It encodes CASRRASHPNTDTQYF.

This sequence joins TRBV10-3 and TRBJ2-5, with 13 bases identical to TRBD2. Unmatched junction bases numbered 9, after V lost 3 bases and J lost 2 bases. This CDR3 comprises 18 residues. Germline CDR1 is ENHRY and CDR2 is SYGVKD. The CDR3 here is CAISDQTSGRARQETQYF. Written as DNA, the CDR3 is TGTGCCATCAGTGACCAAACTAGCGGGAGGGCCAGGCAAGAGACCCAGTACTTC.

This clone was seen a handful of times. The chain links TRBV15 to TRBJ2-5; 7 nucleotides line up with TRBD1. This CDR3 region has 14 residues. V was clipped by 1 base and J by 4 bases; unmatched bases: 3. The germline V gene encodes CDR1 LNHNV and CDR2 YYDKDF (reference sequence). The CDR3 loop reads CATSRVTGVETQYF. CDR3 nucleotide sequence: TGTGCCACCAGCAGAGTAACAGGGGTAGAGACCCAGTACTTC.

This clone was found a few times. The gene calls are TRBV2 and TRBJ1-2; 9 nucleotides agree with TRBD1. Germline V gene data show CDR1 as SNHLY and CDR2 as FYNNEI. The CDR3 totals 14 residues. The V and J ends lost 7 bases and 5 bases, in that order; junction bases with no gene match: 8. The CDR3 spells CASIDRGSSYGYTF. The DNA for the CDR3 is TGTGCCAGCATCGACAGGGGGAGCTCGTATGGCTACACCTTC.

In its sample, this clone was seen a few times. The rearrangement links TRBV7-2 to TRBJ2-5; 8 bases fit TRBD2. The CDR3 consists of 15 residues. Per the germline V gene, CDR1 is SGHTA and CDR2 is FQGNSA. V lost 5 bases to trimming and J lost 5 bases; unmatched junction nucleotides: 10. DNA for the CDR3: TGTGCCAGCAGCCAGTCAGCGGGGGAGGGGGAGACCCAGTACTTC. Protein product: CASSQSAGEGETQYF. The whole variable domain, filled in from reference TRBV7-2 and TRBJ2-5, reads GAGVSQSPSNKVTEKGKDVELRCDPISGHTALYWYRQSLGQGLEFLIYFQGNSAPDKSGLPSDRFSAERTGGSVSTLTIQRTQQEDSAVYLCASSQSAGEGETQYFGPGTRLLVL.

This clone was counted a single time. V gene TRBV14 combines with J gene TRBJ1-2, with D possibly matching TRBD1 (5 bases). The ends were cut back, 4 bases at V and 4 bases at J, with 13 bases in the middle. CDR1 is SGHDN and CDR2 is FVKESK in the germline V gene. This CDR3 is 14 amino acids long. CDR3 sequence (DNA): TGTGCCAGCAGCCGGGACTTACAAGTCTATGGCTACACCTTC. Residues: CASSRDLQVYGYTF.